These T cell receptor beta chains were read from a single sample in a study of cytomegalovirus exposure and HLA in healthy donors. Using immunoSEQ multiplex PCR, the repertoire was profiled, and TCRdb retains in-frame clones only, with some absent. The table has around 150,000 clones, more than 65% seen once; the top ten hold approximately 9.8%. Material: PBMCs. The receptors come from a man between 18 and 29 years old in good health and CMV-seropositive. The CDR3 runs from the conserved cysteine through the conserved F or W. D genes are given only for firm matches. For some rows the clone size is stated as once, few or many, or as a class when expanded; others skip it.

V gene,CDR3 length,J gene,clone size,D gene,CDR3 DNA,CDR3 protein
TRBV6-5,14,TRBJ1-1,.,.,TGTGCCAGCAGTTACCGAGCCCTAGGCGCTGAAGCTTTCTTT,CASSYRALGAEAFF
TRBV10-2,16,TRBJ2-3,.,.,TGCGCCAGCAGTGACCCCGGGAGTCATAGCACAGATACGCAGTATTTT,CASSDPGSHSTDTQYF
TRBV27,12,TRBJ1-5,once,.,TGTGCCACCCAGACCGGCGGGCAGCCCCAGCATTTT,CATQTGGQPQHF
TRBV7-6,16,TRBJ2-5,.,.,TGTGCCAGCAGCTTAGTAGGGGCAGTAAGGCTGGAGACCCAGTACTTC,CASSLVGAVRLETQYF
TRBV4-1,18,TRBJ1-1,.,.,TGCGCCAGCAGCCAAGACCCAGGACTAACAATGAGGAACACTGAAGCTTTCTTT,CASSQDPGLTMRNTEAFF
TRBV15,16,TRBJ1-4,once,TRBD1,TGTGCCACCAGCAGAGGTTTAGGGGGCCCTAATGAAAAACTGTTTTTT,CATSRGLGGPNEKLFF
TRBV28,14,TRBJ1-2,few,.,TGTGCCAGCAGTTTAAATCGAATTAGCTATGGCTACACCTTC,CASSLNRISYGYTF
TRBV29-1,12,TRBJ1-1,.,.,TGCAGCGTCAGCAGGGGGAACACTGAAGCTTTCTTT,CSVSRGNTEAFF
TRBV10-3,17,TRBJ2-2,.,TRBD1,TGTGCCATCAGTGAGCCATTGGACAGGGGGCTTGATGGGGAGCTGTTTTTT,CAISEPLDRGLDGELFF
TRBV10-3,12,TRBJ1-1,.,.,TGTGCCATCAAGGGGCCTAACACTGAAGCTTTCTTT,CAIKGPNTEAFF
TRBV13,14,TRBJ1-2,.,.,TGTGCCAGCAGCTCGGGACGGGGGACTCGGGGCTACACCTTC,CASSSGRGTRGYTF
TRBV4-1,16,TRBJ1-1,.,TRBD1,TGCGCCAGCAGCCAAGGGGCCGGGACAGGGAACACTGAAGCTTTCTTT,CASSQGAGTGNTEAFF
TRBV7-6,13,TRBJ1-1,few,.,TGTGCCAGCAGCTTAGTAGAAAACACTGAAGCTTTCTTT,CASSLVENTEAFF
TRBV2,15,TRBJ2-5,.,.,TGTGCCAGCAGCGTCGCAGGGGCAAGGGGAGAGACCCAGTACTTC,CASSVAGARGETQYF
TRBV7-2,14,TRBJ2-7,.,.,TGTGCCAGCAGCGTAACCGGGACACCGTACGAGCAGTACTTC,CASSVTGTPYEQYF
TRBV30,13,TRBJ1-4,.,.,TGTGCCTGGAGAGCAGGTGGCGTTGAAAAACTGTTTTTT,CAWRAGGVEKLFF
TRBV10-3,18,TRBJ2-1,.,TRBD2,TGTGCCATCAGTGTCTCTAGCGGGAGGGCCGGGTCCTACAATGAGCAGTTCTTC,CAISVSSGRAGSYNEQFF
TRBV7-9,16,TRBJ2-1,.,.,TGTGCCAGCAGCGGACGGGAGACAGACTCCTACAATGAGCAGTTCTTC,CASSGRETDSYNEQFF
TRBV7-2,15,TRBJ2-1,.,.,TGTGCCAGCAGCTTAGCTGGGGGGGCCTGGGTTGAGCAGTTCTTC,CASSLAGGAWVEQFF
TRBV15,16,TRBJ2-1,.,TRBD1,TGTGCCACCAGTACCAGGACAGGGGTATCCTACAATGAGCAGTTCTTC,CATSTRTGVSYNEQFF
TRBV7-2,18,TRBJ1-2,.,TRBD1,TGTGCCAGCAGCCCCGGACAGGGGCTACCCTCTTTTAACTATGGCTACACCTTC,CASSPGQGLPSFNYGYTF
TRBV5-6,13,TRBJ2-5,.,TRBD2,TGTGCCAGCAGCCCGCCCGGGAGGGGGACCCAGTACTTC,CASSPPGRGTQYF
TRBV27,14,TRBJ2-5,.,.,TGTGCCAGCAGTATTAGCGGAGACCAAGAGACCCAGTACTTC,CASSISGDQETQYF
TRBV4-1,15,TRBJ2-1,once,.,TGCGCCAGCAGCACAACGACAGTAACCTACAATGAGCAGTTCTTC,CASSTTTVTYNEQFF
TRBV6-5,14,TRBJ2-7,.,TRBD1,TGTGCCAGCAGTCACGGGACAGGGACCTACGAGCAGTACTTC,CASSHGTGTYEQYF
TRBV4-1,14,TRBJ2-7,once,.,TGCGCCAGCAGCGACCGGAGCGGACCCTACGAGCAGTACTTC,CASSDRSGPYEQYF
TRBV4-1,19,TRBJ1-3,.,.,TGCGCCAGCAGCCAAGATCGTAGAAAGTCGGGAATATCGGAAAACACCATATATTTT,CASSQDRRKSGISENTIYF
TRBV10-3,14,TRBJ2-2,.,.,TGTGCCATCAGTGAGTCGAGGGACACCGGGGAGCTGTTTTTT,CAISESRDTGELFF
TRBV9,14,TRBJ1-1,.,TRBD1,TGTGCCAGCAGCAGCGGGACAGGCAGGACTGAAGCTTTCTTT,CASSSGTGRTEAFF
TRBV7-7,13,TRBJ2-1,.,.,TGTGCTAGCAGCCCAATAGCGCTAGGGGAGCAGTTCTTC,CASSPIALGEQFF
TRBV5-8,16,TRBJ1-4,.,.,TGTGCCAGCAGCCAAGATAAGGGGGTTCTTAATGAAAAACTGTTTTTT,CASSQDKGVLNEKLFF
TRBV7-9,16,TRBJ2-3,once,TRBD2,TGTGCCAGCAGCCTGACTAGCGGGAGAGGCACAGATACGCAGTATTTT,CASSLTSGRGTDTQYF
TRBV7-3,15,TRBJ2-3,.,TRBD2,TGTGCCAGCAGCTTGGGTGGGGGGGTAACAGATACGCAGTATTTT,CASSLGGGVTDTQYF
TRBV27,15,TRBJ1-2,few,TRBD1,TGTGCCAGCAGTCACCGGGCAGGGGGGATTGACGGCTACACCTTC,CASSHRAGGIDGYTF
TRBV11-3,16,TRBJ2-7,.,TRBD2,TGTGCCAGCAGCCCGGGACTAGCGTTAGGCTCCTACGAGCAGTACTTC,CASSPGLALGSYEQYF
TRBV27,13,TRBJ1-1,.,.,TGTGCCAGCAGTCCGGGAGGGAACACTGAAGCTTTCTTT,CASSPGGNTEAFF
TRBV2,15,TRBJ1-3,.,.,TGTGCCAGCAGTGAGCCGGGTAACTCTGGAAACACCATATATTTT,CASSEPGNSGNTIYF
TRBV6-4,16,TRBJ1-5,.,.,TGTGCCAGCAGTGACTCGGGGGGAGAGGCCAATCAGCCCCAGCATTTT,CASSDSGGEANQPQHF
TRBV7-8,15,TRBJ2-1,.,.,TGTGCCAGCAGCTTAGTCCCCTCGGGTCCCAATGAGCAGTTCTTC,CASSLVPSGPNEQFF